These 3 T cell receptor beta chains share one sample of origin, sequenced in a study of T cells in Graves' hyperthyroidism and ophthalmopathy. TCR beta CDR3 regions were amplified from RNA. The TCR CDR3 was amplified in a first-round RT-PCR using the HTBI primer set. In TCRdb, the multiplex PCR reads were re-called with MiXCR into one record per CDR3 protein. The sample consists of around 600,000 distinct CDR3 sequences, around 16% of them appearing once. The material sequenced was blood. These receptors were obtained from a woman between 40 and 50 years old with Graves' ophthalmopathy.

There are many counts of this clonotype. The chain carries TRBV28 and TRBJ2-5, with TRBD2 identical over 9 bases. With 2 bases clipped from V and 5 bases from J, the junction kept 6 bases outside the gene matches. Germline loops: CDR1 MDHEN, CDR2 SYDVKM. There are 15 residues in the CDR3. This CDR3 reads CASSLAGGRRETQYF. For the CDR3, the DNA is TGTGCCAGCAGTTTAGCGGGAGGGCGACGTGAGACCCAGTACTTC.

CDR3 sequence (DNA): TGTGCCTGGAAATCCGCCAGGGGTTACACCGGGGAGCTGTTTTTT. It encodes CAWKSARGYTGELFF. This chain connects TRBV30 to TRBJ2-2, with TRBD1 as a possible D gene (6 bases). CDR1 GTSNPN and CDR2 SVGIG come from the germline V gene (reference sequence). This CDR3 spans 15 amino acids. The V gene lost 4 bases and the J gene lost 3 bases, with 15 bases spanning the gap.

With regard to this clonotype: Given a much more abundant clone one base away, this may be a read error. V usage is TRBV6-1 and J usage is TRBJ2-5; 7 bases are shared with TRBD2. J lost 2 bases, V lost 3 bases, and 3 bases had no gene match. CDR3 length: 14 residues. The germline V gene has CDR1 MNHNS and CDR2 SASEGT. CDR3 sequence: CASSERAGQETQYF. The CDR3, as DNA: TGTGCCAGCAGTGAGCGAGCGGGGCAAGAGACCCAGTACTTC.